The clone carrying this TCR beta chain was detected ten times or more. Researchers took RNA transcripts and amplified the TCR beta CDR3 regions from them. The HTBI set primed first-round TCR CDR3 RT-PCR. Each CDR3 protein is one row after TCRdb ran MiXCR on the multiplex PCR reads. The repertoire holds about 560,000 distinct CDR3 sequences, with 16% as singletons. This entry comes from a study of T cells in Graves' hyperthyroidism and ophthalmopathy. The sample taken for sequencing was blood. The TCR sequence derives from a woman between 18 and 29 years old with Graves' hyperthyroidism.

The CDR3 nucleotides read TGTGCCAGCAGTTTACGGGAGCGGTTTGATACGCAGTATTTT. This codes for CASSLRERFDTQYF. The chain couples TRBV28 to TRBJ2-3, with D possibly being TRBD2 (6 bases). This CDR3 region has 14 residues. The V and J ends lost 2 bases and 6 bases respectively, with 12 bases between them. Germline V CDR1 and CDR2: MDHEN, SYDVKM.